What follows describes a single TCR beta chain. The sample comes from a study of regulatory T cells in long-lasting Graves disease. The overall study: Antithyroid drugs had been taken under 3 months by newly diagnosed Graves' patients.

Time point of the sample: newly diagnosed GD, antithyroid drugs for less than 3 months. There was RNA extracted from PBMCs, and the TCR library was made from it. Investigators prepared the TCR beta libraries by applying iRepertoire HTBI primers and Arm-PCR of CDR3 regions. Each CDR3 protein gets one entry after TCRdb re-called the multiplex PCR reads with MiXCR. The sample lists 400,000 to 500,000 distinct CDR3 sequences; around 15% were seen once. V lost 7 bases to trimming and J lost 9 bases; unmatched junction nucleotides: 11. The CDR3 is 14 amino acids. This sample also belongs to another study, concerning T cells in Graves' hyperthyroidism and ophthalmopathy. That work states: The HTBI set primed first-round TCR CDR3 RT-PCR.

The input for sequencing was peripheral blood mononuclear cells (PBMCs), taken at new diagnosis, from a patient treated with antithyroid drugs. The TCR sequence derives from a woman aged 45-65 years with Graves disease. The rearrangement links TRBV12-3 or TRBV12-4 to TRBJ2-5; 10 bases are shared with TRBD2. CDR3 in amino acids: CASKRLAGGGAQYF. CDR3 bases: TGTGCCAGCAAACGACTAGCGGGTGGAGGGGCCCAGTACTTC.